This record covers a single T cell receptor (beta chain). Its target is not known. The data belong to a study of persistence of HIV-infected CD4 T cells. The study, taken as a whole, reports: Rare CMV-responding cells carrying HIV-1 proviruses were not analyzed separately for TCR.

Nonspecific anti-CD3/anti-CD28 bead stimulation represents the broad CD4+ T cell repertoire. CD4+ T cells upregulating both CD40 ligand and CD69 were sorted as responding cells. The libraries were made with immunoSEQ version 4 in survey mode. Sequencing used immunoSEQ multiplex PCR; TCRdb keeps in-frame clones, though not all of them. The data show roughly 45,000 clones, with around 90% seen just once and about 0.94% held by the top ten. J lost 3 bases, V lost 0 bases, and 9 bases had no gene match. This CDR3 is 17 amino acids long. Germline V lookup: CDR1 SGHDN, CDR2 FVKESK. The TCR sequence derives from an adult man with HIV who was CMV-seropositive. Sequencing was performed on CD4+ T cells sorted from PBMCs after roughly 18-hour stimulation, taken from a patient who received antiretroviral therapy. The chain couples TRBV14 to TRBJ2-7, with 9 bases identical to TRBD1. CDR3 bases: TGTGCCAGCAGCCAAGATCGAGGAGGGACAGGGTACTACGAGCAGTACTTC. Translating it yields CASSQDRGGTGYYEQYF.